This T cell receptor beta chain was sequenced for a study of human T cells and chemical hapten exposure. Study-wide context: Alopecia areata, totalis or universalis was found in mostly female patients.

Study conclusions and caveats: There was no change with DPC sensitization in TCRs above 1 in 1000 frequency. Among expanded TCRs, significantly more large CDR3 similarity clusters formed than among controls.

Germline values: CDR1 LGHNA, CDR2 YNFKEQ. The CDR3 has 16 amino acids. V lost 0 bases, J lost 2 bases, and 11 bases lay in between. In the authors' workflow: Counts of TCRs in each sample centred on a median of 95,638 and extended from approximately 20,000 to 700,000. TCRdb ran MiXCR on the RACE reads and lists one entry per CDR3 protein. The authors' filters were not applied to this entry. This table has around 120,000 distinct CDR3 sequences, approximately 13% appearing once. Concerning this clonotype itself: What it binds is not known.

Specified time point: pre-sensitization, week 0. Treatment meaning: therapeutic diphenylcyclopropenone sensitization with weekly scalp DPC. The source is a young woman with alopecia areata. Some clones in this sample may be carry-over from other donors' samples. Sequenced here: whole blood, sampled in connection with sensitization to the hapten diphenylcyclopropenone (DPC). V is TRBV4-2 and J is TRBJ1-3; tentative D call: TRBD1 (5 bases). This CDR3 is CASSQDQAGTGNTIYF. The CDR3 nucleotides read TGTGCCAGCAGCCAAGATCAGGCAGGGACTGGAAACACCATATATTTT.